A single sample gave rise to the 11 T cell receptor beta chains below, sequenced in a study of identical twins. TCRdb re-called the 5' RACE reads with MiXCR, one entry per CDR3 protein. The repertoire consists of hundreds of thousands of distinct CDR3 sequences, with less than 10% occurring once and the leading ten covering 0.8% to 1%. This same sample was also part of a study on yellow fever vaccine responses in identical twins.

Material for sequencing was PBMCs. Receptors were obtained from a young woman in good health.

The V call is TRBV6-5, the J call TRBJ2-1; tentative D call: TRBD1 (5 bases). Germline CDR1 and CDR2: MNHEY and SVGAGI. V shed 2 bases and J shed 1 base, with 9 bases lying between them. The CDR3 spans 15 residues. DNA for the CDR3: TGTGCCAGCAGTTACGGCAGGGAATCCTACAATGAGCAGTTCTTC. Translating gives CASSYGRESYNEQFF.

This chain links TRBV5-1 with TRBJ2-5; D gene ambiguous. Trimming left V 0 bases short and J 1 base short, with 10 bases between. This CDR3 is 15 amino acids long. From germline, CDR1 is SGHRS and CDR2 YFSETQ. The CDR3 coding sequence is TGCGCCAGCAGCTTGGCCTCTACAGTCCAAGAGACCCAGTACTTC. This translates into CASSLASTVQETQYF. The complete variable domain, with remaining parts taken from reference TRBV5-1 and TRBJ2-5, reads KAGVTQTPRYLIKTRGQQVTLSCSPISGHRSVSWYQQTPGQGLQFLFEYFSETQRNKGNFPGRFSGRQFSNSRSEMNVSTLELGDSALYLCASSLASTVQETQYFGPGTRLLVL.

This clonotype was seen only a few times. V and J are TRBV5-1 and TRBJ2-2; 11 bases match TRBD2. This CDR3 comprises 19 residues. CDR1 and CDR2 (germline): SGHRS, YFSETQ. The V and J ends lost 0 bases and 0 bases, in that order; junction bases with no gene match: 7. DNA of the CDR3: TGCGCCAGCAGCTTGGTAGCTAGCGGGGGGTTCGCGAACACCGGGGAGCTGTTTTTT. This encodes CASSLVASGGFANTGELFF.

The rearrangement joins TRBV3-1 to TRBJ2-5; D might be TRBD1 (8 bases). V was shortened by 4 bases and J by 5 bases, with 20 bases between the two germline ends. Germline loops: CDR1 LGHDT, CDR2 YNNKEL (reference sequence). CDR3 size: 16 residues. CDR3 loop: CASSLTQGGYGETQYF. The CDR3 region has the DNA TGTGCCAGCAGCCTAACACAGGGGGGGTATGGGGAGACCCAGTACTTC.

This clonotype occurred many times. The CDR3: CASSQEPGLAYNEQFF. CDR3 nucleotides: TGTGCCAGCAGCCAAGAACCGGGACTAGCGTACAATGAGCAGTTCTTC. The chain carries TRBV4-2 and TRBJ2-1, with 10 bases lining up with TRBD2. Looked up from germline, CDR1 is LGHNA and CDR2 is YNFKEQ. Trimming took 0 bases from V and 4 from J; bases not matched to a gene: 3. CDR3 length equals 16 residues.

V and J are TRBV7-6 and TRBJ2-5; D remains ambiguous. This CDR3 is built from 16 residues. Germline CDR1 and CDR2: SGHVS and FNYEAQ. V dropped 6 bases and J dropped 1 base, with 18 bases sitting between them. The CDR3 reads CASSPTLGMLQETQYF. The CDR3 bases are TGTGCCAGCAGTCCGACGTTGGGGATGCTCCAAGAGACCCAGTACTTC.

This clonotype came up a few times. The chain combines TRBV2 with TRBJ2-1; 11 bases align to TRBD2. Germline V gene data show CDR1 as SNHLY and CDR2 as FYNNEI. The CDR3 spans 16 residues. J was trimmed by 5 bases and V by 6 bases; bases with no gene match: 9. The CDR3 is CASRVERLAGNNEQFF. The CDR3 nucleotides read TGTGCCAGCAGGGTCGAGAGACTAGCGGGAAACAATGAGCAGTTCTTC.

This clonotype has only a few counts. The chain is built from TRBV19 and TRBJ2-5; unclear D gene. The length of the CDR3 is 12 residues. Per germline, CDR1 LNHDA and CDR2 SQIVND (reference sequence). Trimming shortened V by 4 bases and J by 7 bases, and 10 bases separated the two germline ends. The CDR3 loop is CASSTRETTQYF. CDR3 nucleotides: TGTGCCAGTAGTACGCGAGAAACGACCCAGTACTTC.

This clonotype was counted many times. The chain recombines TRBV11-2 with TRBJ2-2; no clear D gene. V lost 7 bases to trimming and J lost 3 bases, with 15 bases between them. CDR3 length equals 15 residues. The germline V gene encodes CDR1 SGHAT and CDR2 FQNNGV. The CDR3 sequence: CASTRGFPDTGELFF. In DNA, the CDR3 is TGTGCCAGCACCCGTGGGTTTCCGGACACCGGGGAGCTGTTTTTT.

This chain uses TRBV14 with TRBJ2-7; a weak D match, TRBD1 (6 bases). V was shortened by 4 bases and J by 2 bases, with 18 bases between the two germline ends. Germline lookup yields CDR1 SGHDN and CDR2 FVKESK. The CDR3 length is 16 residues. The CDR3 sequence: CASSLTMWGPPYEQYF. The CDR3 DNA reads as TGTGCCAGCAGCCTCACGATGTGGGGGCCCCCCTACGAGCAGTACTTC.

V gene TRBV5-1 combines with J gene TRBJ2-5; D remains ambiguous. This CDR3 contains 14 residues. Trimming left V 0 bases short and J 3 bases short, with 9 bases between. Germline assignment: CDR1 SGHRS and CDR2 YFSETQ. CDR3 bases: TGCGCCAGCAGCTTGGTTGGAGTTAAAGAGACCCAGTACTTC. Translating gives CASSLVGVKETQYF.